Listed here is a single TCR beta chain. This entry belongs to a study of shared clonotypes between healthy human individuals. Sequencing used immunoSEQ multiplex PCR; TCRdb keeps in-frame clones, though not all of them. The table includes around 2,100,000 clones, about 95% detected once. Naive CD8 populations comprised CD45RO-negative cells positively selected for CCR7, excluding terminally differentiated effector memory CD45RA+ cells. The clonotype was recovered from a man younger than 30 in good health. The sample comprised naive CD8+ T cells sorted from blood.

The CDR3 DNA is TGTGCCAGCAGAGACCCAGTTTCCTACAATGAGCAGTTCTTC. Residues: CASRDPVSYNEQFF. The chain combines TRBV2 with TRBJ2-1; D gene ambiguous. Per the germline V gene, CDR1 is SNHLY and CDR2 is FYNNEI. This CDR3 has 14 residues. Trimming shortened V by 6 bases and J by 1 base, and 10 bases separated the two germline ends. Using reference TRBV2 and TRBJ2-1 for the parts outside the CDR3, the full variable domain is EPEVTQTPSHQVTQMGQEVILRCVPISNHLYFYWYRQILGQKVEFLVSFYNNEISEKSEIFDDQFSVERPDGSNFTLKIRSTKLEDSAMYFCASRDPVSYNEQFFGPGTRLTVL.